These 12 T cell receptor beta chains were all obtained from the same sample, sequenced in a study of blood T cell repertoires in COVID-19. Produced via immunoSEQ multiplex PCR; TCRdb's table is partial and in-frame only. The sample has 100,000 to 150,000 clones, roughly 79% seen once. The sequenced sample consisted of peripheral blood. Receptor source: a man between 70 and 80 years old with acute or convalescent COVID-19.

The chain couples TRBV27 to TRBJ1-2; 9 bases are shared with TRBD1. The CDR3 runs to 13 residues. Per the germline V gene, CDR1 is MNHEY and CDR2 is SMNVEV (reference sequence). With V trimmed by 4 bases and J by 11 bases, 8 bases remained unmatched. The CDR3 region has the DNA TGTGCCAGCAGTTCGAGGACAGGGGTGAGATACACCTTC. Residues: CASSSRTGVRYTF.

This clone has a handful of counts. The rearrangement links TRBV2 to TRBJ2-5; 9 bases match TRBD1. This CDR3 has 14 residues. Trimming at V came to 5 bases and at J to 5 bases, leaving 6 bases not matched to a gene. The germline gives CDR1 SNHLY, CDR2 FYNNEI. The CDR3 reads CASSTGGLGETQYF. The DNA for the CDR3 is TGTGCCAGCAGTACAGGGGGCTTAGGGGAGACCCAGTACTTC.

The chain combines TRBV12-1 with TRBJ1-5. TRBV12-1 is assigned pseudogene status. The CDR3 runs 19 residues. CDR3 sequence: CASSSPGRGRVGCNQPQHF. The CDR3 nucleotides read TGTGCCAGCAGCTCCCCCGGGAGGGGGCGAGTTGGGTGCAATCAGCCCCAGCATTTT.

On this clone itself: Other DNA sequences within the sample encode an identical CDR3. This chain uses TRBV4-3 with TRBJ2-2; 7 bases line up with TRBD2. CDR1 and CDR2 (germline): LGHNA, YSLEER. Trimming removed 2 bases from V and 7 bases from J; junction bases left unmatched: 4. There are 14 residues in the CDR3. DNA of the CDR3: TGCGCCAGCAGCCAACAGCCGGGGGGCGGGGAGCTGTTTTTT. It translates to CASSQQPGGGELFF.

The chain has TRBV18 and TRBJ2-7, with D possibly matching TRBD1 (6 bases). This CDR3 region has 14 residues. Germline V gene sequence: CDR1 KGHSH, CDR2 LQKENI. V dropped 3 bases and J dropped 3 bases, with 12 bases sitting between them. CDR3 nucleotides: TGTGCCAGCTCACCGGGGACAAGCTACTACGAGCAGTACTTC. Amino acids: CASSPGTSYYEQYF.

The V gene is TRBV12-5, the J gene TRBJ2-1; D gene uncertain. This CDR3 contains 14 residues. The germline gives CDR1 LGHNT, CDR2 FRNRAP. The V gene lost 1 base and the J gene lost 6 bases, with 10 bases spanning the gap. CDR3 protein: CASGLATVSNEQFF. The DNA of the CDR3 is TGTGCTAGTGGTTTGGCCACAGTGAGCAATGAGCAGTTCTTC.

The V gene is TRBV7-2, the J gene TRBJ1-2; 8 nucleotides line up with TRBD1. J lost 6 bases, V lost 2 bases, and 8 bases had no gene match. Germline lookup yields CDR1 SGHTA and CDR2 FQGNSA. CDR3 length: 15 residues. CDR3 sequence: CASSLRPDRVHGYTF. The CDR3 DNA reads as TGTGCCAGCAGCTTACGTCCGGACAGGGTGCATGGCTACACCTTC. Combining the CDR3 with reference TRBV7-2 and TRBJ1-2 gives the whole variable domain GAGVSQSPSNKVTEKGKDVELRCDPISGHTALYWYRQSLGQGLEFLIYFQGNSAPDKSGLPSDRFSAERTGGSVSTLTIQRTQQEDSAVYLCASSLRPDRVHGYTFGSGTRLTVV.

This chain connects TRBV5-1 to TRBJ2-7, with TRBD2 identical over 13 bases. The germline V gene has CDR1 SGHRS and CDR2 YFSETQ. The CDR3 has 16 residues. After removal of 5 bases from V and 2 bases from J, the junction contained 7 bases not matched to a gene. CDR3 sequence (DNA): TGCGCCAGCAGTCCCGGGACTAGCGGGGTACCCTACGAGCAGTACTTC. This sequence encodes CASSPGTSGVPYEQYF.

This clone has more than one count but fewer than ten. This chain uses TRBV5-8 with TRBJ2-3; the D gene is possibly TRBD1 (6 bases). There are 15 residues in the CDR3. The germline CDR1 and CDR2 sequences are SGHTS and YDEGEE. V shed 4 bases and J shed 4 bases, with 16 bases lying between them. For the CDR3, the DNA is TGTGCCAGCAGCGAGGGACAACTGAGGGCAGATACGCAGTATTTT. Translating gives CASSEGQLRADTQYF.

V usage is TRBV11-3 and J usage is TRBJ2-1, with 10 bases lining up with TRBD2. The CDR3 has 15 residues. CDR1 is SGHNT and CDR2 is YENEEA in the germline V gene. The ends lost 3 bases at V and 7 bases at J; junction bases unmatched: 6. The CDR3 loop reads CASSFLSGGWNEQFF. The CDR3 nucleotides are TGTGCCAGCAGCTTCCTTAGCGGGGGGTGGAATGAGCAGTTCTTC.

CDR3 in amino acids: CASSYRTGSSSYEQYF. In nucleotides, the CDR3 is TGTGCCAGCAGTTACCGTACAGGTTCCTCTTCCTACGAGCAGTACTTC. The chain combines TRBV6-6 with TRBJ2-7, with D maybe TRBD1 (5 bases). The CDR3 loop spans 16 amino acids. Germline values: CDR1 MNHNY, CDR2 SVGAGI (reference sequence). V was cut by 2 bases and J by 1 base, with 15 bases left in between.

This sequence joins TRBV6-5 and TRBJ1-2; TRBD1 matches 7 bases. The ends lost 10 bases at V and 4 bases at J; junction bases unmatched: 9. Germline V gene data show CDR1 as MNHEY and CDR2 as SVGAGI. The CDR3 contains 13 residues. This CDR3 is CATAQGWGYGYTF. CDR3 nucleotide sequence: TGTGCCACAGCACAGGGGTGGGGCTATGGCTACACCTTC.